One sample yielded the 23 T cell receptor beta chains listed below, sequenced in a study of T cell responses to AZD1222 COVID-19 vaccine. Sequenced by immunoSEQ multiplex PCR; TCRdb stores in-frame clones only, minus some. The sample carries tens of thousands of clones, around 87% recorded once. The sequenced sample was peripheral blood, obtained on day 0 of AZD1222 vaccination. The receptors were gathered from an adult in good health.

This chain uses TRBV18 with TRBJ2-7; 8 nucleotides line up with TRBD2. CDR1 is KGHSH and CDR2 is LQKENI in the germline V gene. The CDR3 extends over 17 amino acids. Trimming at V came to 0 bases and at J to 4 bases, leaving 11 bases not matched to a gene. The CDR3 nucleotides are TGTGCCAGCTCACCACCGGGAGCGGGAGAGGGAAAATACGAGCAGTACTTC. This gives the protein CASSPPGAGEGKYEQYF.

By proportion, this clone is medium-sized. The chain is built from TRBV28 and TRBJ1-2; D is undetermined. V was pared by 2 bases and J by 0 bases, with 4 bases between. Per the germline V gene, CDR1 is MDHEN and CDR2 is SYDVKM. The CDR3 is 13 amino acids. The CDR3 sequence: CASSLPANYGYTF. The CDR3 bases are TGTGCCAGCAGTTTACCCGCTAACTATGGCTACACCTTC.

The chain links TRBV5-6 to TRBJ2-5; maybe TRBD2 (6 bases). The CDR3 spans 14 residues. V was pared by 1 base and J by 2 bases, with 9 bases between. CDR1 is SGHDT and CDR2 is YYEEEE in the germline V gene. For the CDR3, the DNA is TGTGCCAGCAGCTTGCAGGGACTGCAAGAGACCCAGTACTTC. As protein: CASSLQGLQETQYF.

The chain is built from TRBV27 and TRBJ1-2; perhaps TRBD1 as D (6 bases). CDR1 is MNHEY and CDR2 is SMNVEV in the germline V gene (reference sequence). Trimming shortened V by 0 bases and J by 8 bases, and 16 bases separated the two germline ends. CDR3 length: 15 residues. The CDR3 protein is CASSLSAPPGAGYTF. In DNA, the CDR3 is TGTGCCAGCAGTTTATCGGCCCCCCCAGGGGCGGGCTACACCTTC.

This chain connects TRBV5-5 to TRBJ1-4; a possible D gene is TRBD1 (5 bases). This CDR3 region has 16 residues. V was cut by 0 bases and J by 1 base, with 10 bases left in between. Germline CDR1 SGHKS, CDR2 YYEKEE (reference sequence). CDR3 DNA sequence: TGTGCCAGCAGCTTGGTTAGGGGAAGAACTAATGAAAAACTGTTTTTT. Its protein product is CASSLVRGRTNEKLFF.

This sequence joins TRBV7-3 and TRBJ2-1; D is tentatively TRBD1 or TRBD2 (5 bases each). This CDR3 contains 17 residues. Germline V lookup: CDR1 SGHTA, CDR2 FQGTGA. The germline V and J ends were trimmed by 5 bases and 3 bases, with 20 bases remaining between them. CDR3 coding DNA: TGTGCCAGCAGCATAAGAGGGGCGCCCTCGGTCTACAATGAGCAGTTCTTC. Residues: CASSIRGAPSVYNEQFF.

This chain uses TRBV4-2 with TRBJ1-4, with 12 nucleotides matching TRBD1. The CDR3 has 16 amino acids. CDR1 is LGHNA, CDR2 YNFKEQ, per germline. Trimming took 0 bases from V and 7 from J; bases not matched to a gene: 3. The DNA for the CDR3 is TGTGCCAGCAGCCAAGATCCGGGACAGGGGGCTGAAAAACTGTTTTTT. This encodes CASSQDPGQGAEKLFF.

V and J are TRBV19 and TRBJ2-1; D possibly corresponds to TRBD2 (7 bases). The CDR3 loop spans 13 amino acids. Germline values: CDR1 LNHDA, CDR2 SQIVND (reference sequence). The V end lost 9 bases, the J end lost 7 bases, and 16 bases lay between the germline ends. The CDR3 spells CASCKGGVNEQFF. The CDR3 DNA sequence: TGTGCCAGCTGCAAGGGGGGGGTTAATGAGCAGTTCTTC. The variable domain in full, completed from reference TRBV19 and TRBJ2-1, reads DGGITQSPKYLFRKEGQNVTLSCEQNLNHDAMYWYRQDPGQGLRLIYYSQIVNDFQKGDIAEGYSVSREKKESFPLTVTSAQKNPTAFYLCASCKGGVNEQFFGPGTRLTVL.

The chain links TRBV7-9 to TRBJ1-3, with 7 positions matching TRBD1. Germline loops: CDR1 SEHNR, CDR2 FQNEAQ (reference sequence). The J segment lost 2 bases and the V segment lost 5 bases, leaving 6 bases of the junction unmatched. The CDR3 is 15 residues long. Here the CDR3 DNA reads TGTGCCAGCAGCCCGGGACAGCGGACTGGAAACACCATATATTTT. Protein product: CASSPGQRTGNTIYF.

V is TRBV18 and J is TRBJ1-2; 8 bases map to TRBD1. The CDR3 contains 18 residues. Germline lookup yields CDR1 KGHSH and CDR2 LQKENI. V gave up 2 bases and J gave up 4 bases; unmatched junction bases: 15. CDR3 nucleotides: TGTGCCAGCTCACCAATTAGTGACAGGGGACCCCGCGGCTATGGCTACACCTTC. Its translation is CASSPISDRGPRGYGYTF.

CDR3 amino acids: CSVFSRVRGPNTEAFF. CDR3 sequence (DNA): TGCAGCGTTTTTTCGAGGGTTCGAGGTCCGAACACTGAAGCTTTCTTT. This chain connects TRBV29-1 to TRBJ1-1; D not certain. There are 16 residues in the CDR3. Germline CDR1 SQVTM, CDR2 ANQGSEA. Trimming cost V 5 bases and J 1 base, with 20 bases left between them.

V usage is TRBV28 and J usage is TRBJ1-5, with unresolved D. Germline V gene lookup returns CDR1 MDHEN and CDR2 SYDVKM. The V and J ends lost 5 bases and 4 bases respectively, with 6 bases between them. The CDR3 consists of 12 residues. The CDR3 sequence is CASSPGNQPQHF. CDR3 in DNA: TGTGCCAGCAGTCCCGGAAATCAGCCCCAGCATTTT.

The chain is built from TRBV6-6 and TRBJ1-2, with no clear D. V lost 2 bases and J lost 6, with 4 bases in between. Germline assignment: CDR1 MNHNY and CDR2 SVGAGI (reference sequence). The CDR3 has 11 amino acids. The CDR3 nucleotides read TGTGCCAGCAGTTACAATGATGGCTACACCTTC. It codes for CASSYNDGYTF.

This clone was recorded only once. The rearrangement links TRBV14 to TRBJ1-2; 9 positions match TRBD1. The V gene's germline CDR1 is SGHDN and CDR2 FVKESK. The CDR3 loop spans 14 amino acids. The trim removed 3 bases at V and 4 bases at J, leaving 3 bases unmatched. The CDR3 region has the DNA TGTGCCAGCAGCCAGATGACAGGGGGCTATGGCTACACCTTC. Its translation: CASSQMTGGYGYTF.

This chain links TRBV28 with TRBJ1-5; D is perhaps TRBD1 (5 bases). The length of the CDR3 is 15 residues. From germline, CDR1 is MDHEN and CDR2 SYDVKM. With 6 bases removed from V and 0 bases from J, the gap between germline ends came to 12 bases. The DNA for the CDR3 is TGTGCCAGCAGCCCAGGGAGAGCTAGCAATCAGCCCCAGCATTTT. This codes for CASSPGRASNQPQHF.

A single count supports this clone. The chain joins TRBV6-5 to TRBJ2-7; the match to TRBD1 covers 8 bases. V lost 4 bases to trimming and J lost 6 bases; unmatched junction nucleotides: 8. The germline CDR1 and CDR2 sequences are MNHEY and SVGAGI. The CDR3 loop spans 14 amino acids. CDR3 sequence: CASSFQGALVEQYF. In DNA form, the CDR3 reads TGTGCCAGCAGTTTTCAGGGGGCTCTGGTCGAGCAGTACTTC.

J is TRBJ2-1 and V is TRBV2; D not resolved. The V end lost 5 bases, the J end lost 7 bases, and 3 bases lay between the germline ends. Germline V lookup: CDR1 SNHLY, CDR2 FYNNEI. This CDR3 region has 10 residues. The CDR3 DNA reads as TGTGCCAGCAGTAATAATGAGCAGTTCTTC. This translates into CASSNNEQFF.

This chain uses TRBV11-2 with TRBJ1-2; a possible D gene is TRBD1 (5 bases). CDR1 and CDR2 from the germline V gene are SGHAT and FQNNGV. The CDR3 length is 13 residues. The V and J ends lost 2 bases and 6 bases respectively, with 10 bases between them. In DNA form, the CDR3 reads TGTGCCAGCAGCTTACAGGGATCTAATGGCTACACCTTC. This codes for CASSLQGSNGYTF.

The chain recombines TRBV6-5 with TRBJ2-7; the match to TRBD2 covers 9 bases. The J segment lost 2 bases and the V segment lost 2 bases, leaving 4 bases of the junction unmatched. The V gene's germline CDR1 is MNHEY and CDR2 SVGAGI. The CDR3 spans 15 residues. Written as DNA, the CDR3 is TGTGCCAGCAGTTACGTACTAGCGGGCACCTACGAGCAGTACTTC. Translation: CASSYVLAGTYEQYF.

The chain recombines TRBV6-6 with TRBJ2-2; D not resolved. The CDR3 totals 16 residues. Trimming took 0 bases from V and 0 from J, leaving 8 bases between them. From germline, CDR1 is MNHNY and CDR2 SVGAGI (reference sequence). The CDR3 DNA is TGTGCCAGCAGTTACTCGCTGGGGACGAACACCGGGGAGCTGTTTTTT. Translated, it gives CASSYSLGTNTGELFF.

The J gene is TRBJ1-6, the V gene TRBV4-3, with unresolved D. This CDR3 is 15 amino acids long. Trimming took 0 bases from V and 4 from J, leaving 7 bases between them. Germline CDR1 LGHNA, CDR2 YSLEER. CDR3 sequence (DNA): TGCGCCAGCAGCCAAGAGAGGGAATATAATTCACCCCTCCACTTT. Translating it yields CASSQEREYNSPLHF.

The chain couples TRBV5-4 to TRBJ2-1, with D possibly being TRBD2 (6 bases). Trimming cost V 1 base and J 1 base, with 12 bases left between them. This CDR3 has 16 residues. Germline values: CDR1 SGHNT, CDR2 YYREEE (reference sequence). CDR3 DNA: TGTGCCAGCAGCTTGAGCGGGTCGGTATCCTACAATGAGCAGTTCTTC. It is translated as CASSLSGSVSYNEQFF. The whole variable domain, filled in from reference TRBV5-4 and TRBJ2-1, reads ETGVTQSPTHLIKTRGQQVTLRCSSQSGHNTVSWYQQALGQGPQFIFQYYREEENGRGNFPPRFSGLQFPNYSSELNVNALELDDSALYLCASSLSGSVSYNEQFFGPGTRLTVL.

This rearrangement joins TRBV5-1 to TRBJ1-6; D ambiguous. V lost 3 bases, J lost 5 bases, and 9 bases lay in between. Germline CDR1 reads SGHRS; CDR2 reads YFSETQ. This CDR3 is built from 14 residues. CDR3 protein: CASSSLIDNSPLHF. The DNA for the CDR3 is TGCGCCAGCAGCTCCCTAATAGATAATTCACCCCTCCACTTT.